The 16 T cell receptor beta chains in this list originate from one sample, sequenced in a study of T-cell reconstitution after alpha-beta-depleted transplantation in children. TCRbeta library construction was performed incorporating unique molecular identifiers. TCRdb called the PCR reads again in MiXCR, with one record for every CDR3 protein. The sample shows 45,000 or so distinct CDR3 sequences, roughly 50% of them seen only once. Sample: peripheral blood, taken before TCRalphabeta/CD19-depleted stem cell transplant. The receptors here all came from a boy younger than two with SCID, due to receive a stem cell transplant.

The chain has TRBV25-1 and TRBJ2-1, with 8 nucleotides matching TRBD1. CDR3 length: 16 amino acids. V shed 2 bases and J 4 bases; nucleotides not matched to a gene: 7. Germline V gene sequence: CDR1 MGHDK, CDR2 SYGVNS. The DNA for the CDR3 is TGTGCCAGCAGTGAAGACAGGGGCGACATATACAATGAGCAGTTCTTC. It codes for CASSEDRGDIYNEQFF.

The CDR3 protein is CASSQQGQPVTF. The DNA for the CDR3 is TGTGCCAGCAGCCAACAAGGACAGCCAGTCACCTTC. The rearrangement joins TRBV5-8 to TRBJ1-2, with a tentative D call TRBD1 (6 bases). Germline V gene data show CDR1 as SGHTS and CDR2 as YDEGEE. Between the trimmed V and J ends, which lost 4 bases and 13 bases, there was a span of 17 bases. This CDR3 is built from 12 residues.

This clonotype was seen a few times. This sequence joins TRBV11-1 and TRBJ2-2; TRBD1 is a possible D gene (5 bases). Germline V gene sequence: CDR1 SGHAT, CDR2 FQDESV (reference sequence). This CDR3 contains 16 residues. Trimming removed 5 bases at V and 10 bases at J, with 23 bases between. The CDR3 nucleotides read TGTGCCAGCAGCGCTCAGGGTCTCCGTCTCACCCAGGAGCTGTTTTTT. Translation: CASSAQGLRLTQELFF. Variable domain in full (rest from reference TRBV11-1 and TRBJ2-2): EAEVAQSPRYKITEKSQAVAFWCDPISGHATLYWYRQILGQGPELLVQFQDESVVDDSQLPKDRFSAERLKGVDSTLKIQPAELGDSAMYLCASSAQGLRLTQELFFGEGSRLTVL.

CDR3 sequence (DNA): TGCGCCAGCAGCCAGGGGTTAGGGACAGGGGGGTACCAAGAGACCCAGTACTTC. Its protein is CASSQGLGTGGYQETQYF. The chain uses TRBV4-3 and TRBJ2-5; TRBD1 matches at 11 bases. V dropped 3 bases and J dropped 0; count of bases not matched to a gene: 9. The germline gives CDR1 LGHNA, CDR2 YSLEER. The CDR3 length is 18 residues.

DNA of the CDR3: TGTGCCAGCAGCTTACTTAGCGGGACATCCCCTTACGAGCAGTACTTC. It encodes CASSLLSGTSPYEQYF. The chain couples TRBV7-9 to TRBJ2-7; TRBD2 agrees at 8 bases. The trim removed 2 bases at V and 4 bases at J, leaving 10 bases unmatched. The CDR3 length is 16 residues. Per germline, CDR1 SEHNR and CDR2 FQNEAQ (reference sequence). Drawing the rest from reference TRBV7-9 and TRBJ2-7, the complete variable domain is DTGVSQNPRHKITKRGQNVTFRCDPISEHNRLYWYRQTLGQGPEFLTYFQNEAQLEKSRLLSDRFSAERPKGSFSTLEIQRTEQGDSAMYLCASSLLSGTSPYEQYFGPGTRLTVT.

This chain links TRBV20-1 with TRBJ1-2; 8 nucleotides agree with TRBD1. This CDR3 is built from 15 residues. CDR1 is DFQATT, CDR2 SNEGSKA, per germline (reference sequence). Trimming took 2 bases from V and 4 from J; bases not matched to a gene: 9. The CDR3 reads CSARPPGQEIYGYTF. The CDR3 nucleotides read TGCAGTGCTAGACCGCCGGGACAGGAGATCTATGGCTACACCTTC.

The chain carries TRBV6-1 and TRBJ2-3; a weak D match, TRBD1 (6 bases). This CDR3 region has 14 residues. Trimming left V 1 base short and J 2 bases short, with 7 bases between. The germline gives CDR1 MNHNS, CDR2 SASEGT. The CDR3 nucleotides read TGTGCCAGCAGTGAAGGGGGGCCCACAGATACGCAGTATTTT. This codes for CASSEGGPTDTQYF.

This clonotype was observed a handful of times. The J gene is TRBJ1-1, the V gene TRBV6-6; TRBD1 matches 7 bases. The germline V gene has CDR1 MNHNY and CDR2 SVGAGI (reference sequence). V trimming: 4 bases; J trimming: 3 bases; junction bases outside the gene matches: 2. The CDR3 consists of 13 residues. The CDR3: CASSSRGHTEAFF. The CDR3 coding sequence is TGTGCCAGCAGTTCAAGGGGGCACACTGAAGCTTTCTTT.

The V call is TRBV12-3 or TRBV12-4, the J call TRBJ2-7; 7 bases align to TRBD1. The CDR3 has 14 residues. V was pared by 5 bases and J by 4 bases, with 8 bases of the junction left unmatched. The CDR3 nucleotides are TGTGCCAGCAGTCCCGGACAGGCTACTTACGAGCAGTACTTC. It is translated as CASSPGQATYEQYF.

The chain recombines TRBV20-1 with TRBJ2-7; 8 nucleotides line up with TRBD1. Per germline, CDR1 DFQATT and CDR2 SNEGSKA (reference sequence). The CDR3 loop spans 14 amino acids. Trimming took 1 base from V and 5 from J; bases not matched to a gene: 7. CDR3 protein: CSARAPGGYNEQYF. The CDR3 DNA is TGCAGTGCTAGAGCTCCAGGGGGCTACAACGAGCAGTACTTC.

This chain joins TRBV5-5 and TRBJ1-2; 8 nucleotides match TRBD1. CDR1 and CDR2 from the germline V gene are SGHKS and YYEKEE (reference sequence). This CDR3 has 18 residues. V shed 0 bases, J shed 1 base, and the junction held 11 bases outside the gene matches. The CDR3 is CASSLAPGRGLLNYGYTF. CDR3 in DNA: TGTGCCAGCAGCTTGGCCCCGGGCAGGGGGCTTCTTAACTATGGCTACACCTTC. Based on the CDR3 plus reference TRBV5-5 and TRBJ1-2, the full variable domain is DAGVTQSPTHLIKTRGQQVTLRCSPISGHKSVSWYQQVLGQGPQFIFQYYEKEERGRGNFPDRFSARQFPNYSSELNVNALLLGDSALYLCASSLAPGRGLLNYGYTFGSGTRLTVV.

This clonotype was recorded once. The chain carries TRBV11-3 and TRBJ1-2, with unresolved D. This CDR3 is built from 16 residues. Per the germline V gene, CDR1 is SGHNT and CDR2 is YENEEA. With 1 base removed from V and 0 bases from J, the gap between germline ends came to 12 bases. The CDR3 sequence: CASSLVVVSTNYGYTF. CDR3 bases: TGTGCCAGCAGCTTAGTGGTAGTCTCTACTAACTATGGCTACACCTTC.

This clonotype has more than one count but fewer than ten. V gene TRBV28 combines with J gene TRBJ2-1, with D maybe TRBD2 (6 bases). Trimming removed 2 bases from V and 9 bases from J, with 14 bases in between. In germline, CDR1 is MDHEN, CDR2 SYDVKM. CDR3 length: 14 residues. In nucleotides, the CDR3 is TGTGCCAGCAGTTTAGCCGGCAGGCGGGGTGAGCAGTTCTTC. Its translation is CASSLAGRRGEQFF.

The rearrangement links TRBV7-8 to TRBJ2-1; tentative D call: TRBD1 (6 bases). This CDR3 has 14 amino acids. The V end was cut by 10 bases, the J end by 2 bases, with 15 bases between. CDR1 SGHVS and CDR2 FQNEAQ come from the germline V gene. The CDR3 is CATSRAGAYNEQFF. The DNA for the CDR3 is TGTGCCACCTCGCGGGCAGGGGCCTACAATGAGCAGTTCTTC.

This clonotype appeared a few times. The chain has TRBV11-2 and TRBJ1-3, with 7 bases matching TRBD1. The CDR3 runs 17 residues. J lost 7 bases, V lost 0 bases, and 12 bases had no gene match. Germline V gives CDR1 SGHAT, CDR2 FQNNGV. This CDR3 reads CASSLEGDSSPRNTIYF. DNA for the CDR3: TGTGCCAGCAGCTTAGAAGGGGACAGCTCGCCGAGGAACACCATATATTTT. Variable domain in full (rest from reference TRBV11-2 and TRBJ1-3): EAGVAQSPRYKIIEKRQSVAFWCNPISGHATLYWYQQILGQGPKLLIQFQNNGVVDDSQLPKDRFSAERLKGVDSTLKIQPAKLEDSAVYLCASSLEGDSSPRNTIYFGEGSWLTVV.

This chain uses TRBV12-3 or TRBV12-4 with TRBJ1-5; D unresolved. Trimming removed 6 bases from V and 12 bases from J, with 30 bases in between. CDR3 length: 17 residues. The CDR3 bases are TGTGCCAGCAGCCTCTACTCGGAGAGAAGGGCCAATCAGTGCCAGCATTTT. This encodes CASSLYSERRANQCQHF.